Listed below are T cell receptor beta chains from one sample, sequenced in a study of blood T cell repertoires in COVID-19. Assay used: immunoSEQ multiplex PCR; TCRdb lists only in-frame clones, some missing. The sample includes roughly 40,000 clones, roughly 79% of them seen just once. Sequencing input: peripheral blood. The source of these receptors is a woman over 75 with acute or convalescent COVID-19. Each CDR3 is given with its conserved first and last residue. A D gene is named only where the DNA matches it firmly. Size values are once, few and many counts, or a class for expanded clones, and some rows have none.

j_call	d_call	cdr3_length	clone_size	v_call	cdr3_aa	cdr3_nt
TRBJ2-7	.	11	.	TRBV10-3	CAIKERGEQYF	TGTGCCATCAAAGAGCGAGGCGAGCAGTACTTC
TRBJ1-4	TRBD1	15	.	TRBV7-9	CASSSGQGRSGKLFF	TGTGCCAGCAGCTCTGGACAGGGACGGTCGGGAAAACTGTTTTTT
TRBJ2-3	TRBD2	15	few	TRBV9	CASSGTSEGGDTQYF	TGTGCCAGCAGTGGGACTAGCGAGGGGGGTGATACGCAGTATTTT
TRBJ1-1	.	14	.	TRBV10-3	CASGRGDLNTEAFF	TGTGCCAGCGGGCGGGGGGACCTAAACACTGAAGCTTTCTTT
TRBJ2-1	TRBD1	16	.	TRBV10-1	CASSESIGQGYNEQFF	TGCGCCAGCAGTGAGTCGATCGGACAGGGATACAATGAGCAGTTCTTC
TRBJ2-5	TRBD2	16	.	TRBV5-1	CASSLARLAGGETQYF	TGCGCCAGCAGCTTGGCCAGACTAGCGGGAGGGGAGACCCAGTACTTC
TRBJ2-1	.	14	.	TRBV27	CASKTGVTYNEQFF	TGTGCCAGCAAAACGGGAGTCACCTACAATGAGCAGTTCTTC
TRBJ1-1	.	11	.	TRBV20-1	CSATTPGGAFF	TGCAGTGCTACCACCCCCGGGGGAGCTTTCTTT
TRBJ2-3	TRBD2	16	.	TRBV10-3	CAISESPSGRVDTQYF	TGTGCCATCAGTGAGTCCCCTAGCGGGAGGGTGGATACGCAGTATTTT
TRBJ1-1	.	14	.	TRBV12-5	CASGHSQGKAEAFF	TGTGCTAGTGGCCACTCACAGGGTAAAGCCGAAGCTTTCTTT
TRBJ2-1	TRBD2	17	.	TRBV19	CASSAGLAGVSYNEQFF	TGTGCCAGTAGTGCGGGACTAGCGGGCGTCTCCTACAATGAGCAGTTCTTC
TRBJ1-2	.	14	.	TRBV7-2	CASSSDLRNYGYTF	TGTGCCAGCAGCTCCGATTTGCGGAACTATGGCTACACCTTC
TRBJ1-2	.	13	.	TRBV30	CAWSVQAPEGYTF	TGTGCCTGGAGTGTACAGGCCCCAGAGGGCTACACCTTC
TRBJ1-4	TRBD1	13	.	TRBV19	CASSTTGREKLFF	TGTGCCAGTAGTACGACAGGGAGAGAAAAACTGTTTTTT
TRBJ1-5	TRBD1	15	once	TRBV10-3	CAISEGTGDFQPQHF	TGTGCCATCAGTGAGGGGACAGGGGATTTTCAGCCCCAGCATTTT